A selection of T cell receptor beta chains follows, all from one sample in a study of blood T cell repertoires in COVID-19. Repertoires were generated with immunoSEQ multiplex PCR, while TCRdb's copy carries only in-frame clones and drops some. Of roughly 410,000 clones in the sample, over 75% were seen once. The sample comprised peripheral blood. The receptors shown here come from a woman aged 40 to 49 with COVID-19, enrolled during active disease. CDR3s include the opening cysteine and the closing phenylalanine or tryptophan. A D gene is named only where the DNA matches it firmly. For some rows the clone size is stated as once, few or many, or as a class when expanded; others skip it.

V gene,clone size,D gene,J gene,CDR3 DNA,CDR3 protein
TRBV7-2,once,TRBD2,TRBJ2-1,TGTGCCAGCAGGCAAAGACTAGCGCCAGGGTTGGATGAGCAGTTCTTC,CASRQRLAPGLDEQFF
TRBV5-4,.,.,TRBJ1-1,TGTGCCAGCAGCTTGGACAGGGTCGCTGAAGCTTTCTTT,CASSLDRVAEAFF
TRBV10-1,.,.,TRBJ1-6,TGCGCCAGCAGTGAGTGGGGGGGGTCAAATAATTCACCCCTCCACTTT,CASSEWGGSNNSPLHF
TRBV28,.,.,TRBJ2-7,TGTGCCAGCAGTCCAAACATGATCGACGAGCAGTACTTC,CASSPNMIDEQYF
TRBV19,.,.,TRBJ2-1,TGTGCCAGTAGTGTACAAAATGAGCAGTTCTTC,CASSVQNEQFF
TRBV10-1,.,.,TRBJ2-5,TGCGCCAGCAGTGATTTTGAGACCAGAGGAGAGACCCAGTACTTC,CASSDFETRGETQYF
TRBV9,.,.,TRBJ2-1,TGTGCCAGCAGCGTAGCTGGGAGTTACAATGAGCAGTTCTTC,CASSVAGSYNEQFF
TRBV11-3,.,.,TRBJ2-7,TGTGCCAGCGGCCCCGGGGCCTACGAGCAGTACTTC,CASGPGAYEQYF
TRBV6-5,.,.,TRBJ1-1,TGTGCCAGCGGGCTAACACTTCCGAACACTGAAGCTTTCTTT,CASGLTLPNTEAFF
TRBV12-5,.,.,TRBJ2-3,TGTGCTAGTGGAATAGAAAGCGCAGATACGCAGTATTTT,CASGIESADTQYF
TRBV11-2,.,.,TRBJ2-5,TGTGCCAGCAGCCTACAGGGTTTCCAAGAGACCCAGTACTTC,CASSLQGFQETQYF
TRBV5-6,.,.,TRBJ1-2,TGTGCCAGCAGCTTGGCAGATAACTATGGCTACACCTTC,CASSLADNYGYTF
TRBV5-4,.,.,TRBJ2-7,TGTGCCAGCAGCTTGGGACAGGCCTCCTACGAGCAGTACTTC,CASSLGQASYEQYF
TRBV5-1,once,.,TRBJ1-4,TGCGCCAGCAGCTTGTTGGGGGAGGGTGAAAAACTGTTTTTT,CASSLLGEGEKLFF
TRBV6-5,.,TRBD1,TRBJ1-1,TGTGCCAGCAGTCCCGGGGACAGAAAAGCTTTCTTT,CASSPGDRKAFF
TRBV12-5,once,.,TRBJ2-1,TGTGCTAGTGGTTTGGTCGACAGTGCCGTGCAGTTCTTC,CASGLVDSAVQFF
TRBV6-2/TRBV6-3,.,.,TRBJ1-1,TGTGCCAGCAGTTTAAACAGGGACACTGAAGCTTTCTTT,CASSLNRDTEAFF
TRBV5-1,.,.,TRBJ1-5,TGCGCCAGCAGCTACGACGGGATCCAACAGCCCCAGCATTTT,CASSYDGIQQPQHF
TRBV27,.,.,TRBJ1-5,TGCGCTACTGGGCAGACAGGCAATCAGCCCCAGCATTTT,CATGQTGNQPQHF
TRBV11-2,.,TRBD2,TRBJ2-1,TGTGCCAGCAGCTTAGGCTCTAGCGGGGGGGTCTACAATGAGCAGTTCTTC,CASSLGSSGGVYNEQFF
TRBV14,.,.,TRBJ1-6,TGTGCCAGCAGCCCTAACCTGCACCGGAATTCACCCCTCCACTTT,CASSPNLHRNSPLHF
TRBV5-4,.,TRBD1,TRBJ2-3,TGTGCCAGCAGCCCCGGACAGGGGACAGATACGCAGTATTTT,CASSPGQGTDTQYF
TRBV19,.,TRBD1,TRBJ2-2,TGTGCCAGTAGTATCATAGGCAGGGGGCAAACCGGGGAGCTGTTTTTT,CASSIIGRGQTGELFF
TRBV11-2,.,.,TRBJ1-2,TGTGCCAGCAGCCCGTCATCGCCAGGGATCTATGGCTACACCTTC,CASSPSSPGIYGYTF
TRBV6-2/TRBV6-3,.,TRBD1,TRBJ1-5,TGTGCCAGCAGTCGCCGGGACAGGGGGGATTATCAGCCCCAGCATTTT,CASSRRDRGDYQPQHF
TRBV2,.,.,TRBJ1-2,TGTGCCAGCACCTTGACCGGGATTAGGAGCTATGGCTACACCTTC,CASTLTGIRSYGYTF
TRBV13,.,.,TRBJ2-1,TGTGCCAGCAGCTTAGAGGGGCGCAGCTCCTACAATGAGCAGTTCTTC,CASSLEGRSSYNEQFF
TRBV19,.,TRBD1,TRBJ1-1,TGTGCCAGTAGTAGGGGACAGGCCACTGAAGCTTTCTTT,CASSRGQATEAFF
TRBV6-5,.,.,TRBJ2-6,TGTGCCTCTAAATTCAGGGGTCCAGACGTCCTGACTTTC,CASKFRGPDVLTF
TRBV27,.,.,TRBJ1-4,TGTGCCAGCAGTCTACGTGCGGGGGTTAGACGGGAAAAACTGTTTTTT,CASSLRAGVRREKLFF
TRBV30,.,.,TRBJ1-1,TGTGCCTGGAGTGTACTTGGGGCTCAAGACACTGAAGCTTTCTTT,CAWSVLGAQDTEAFF
TRBV14,.,.,TRBJ2-2,TGTGCCAGCAGCCAAGGTTGGCCGTCCACCGGGGAGCTGTTTTTT,CASSQGWPSTGELFF
TRBV11-2,.,.,TRBJ2-7,TGTGCCAGCAGCTTTGGCCTGACTCTGGAATATTTC,CASSFGLTLEYF
TRBV5-4,.,.,TRBJ1-1,TGTGCCAGCAGCTTAGCCCCTGAAATGAACACTGAAGCTTTCTTT,CASSLAPEMNTEAFF
TRBV9,.,TRBD2,TRBJ2-1,TGTGCCAGCAGCGAAGGACTAGCGGGGGGGCGGAGCTCCTACAATGAGCAGTTCTTC,CASSEGLAGGRSSYNEQFF
TRBV27,.,.,TRBJ1-2,TGTGCCAGCGCAAGTCTGGAACGGACTGCCCGGGGGTATGGCTACACCTTC,CASASLERTARGYGYTF
TRBV6-5,.,TRBD1,TRBJ1-5,TGTGCCAGCAGTACAGGGGATGGCAATCAGCCCCAGCATTTT,CASSTGDGNQPQHF
TRBV10-3,.,.,TRBJ2-7,TGTGCCATCAGTGACAGCTACGAGCAGTACTTC,CAISDSYEQYF
TRBV28,once,.,TRBJ1-3,TGTGCCAGCAGTTTAAGCTTTGGGGGCAACACCATATATTTT,CASSLSFGGNTIYF
TRBV7-3,.,.,TRBJ1-1,TGTGCCAGCAGCCCCTCGACAGGGAACACTGAAGCTTTCTTT,CASSPSTGNTEAFF
TRBV5-6,once,.,TRBJ2-7,TGTGCCAGCAGCTTGGACAGGACCGGCGAGCAGTACTTC,CASSLDRTGEQYF
TRBV7-9,.,.,TRBJ1-4,TGTGCCAGCAGCGCCGACATGATTGCAACTAATGAAAAACTGTTTTTT,CASSADMIATNEKLFF
TRBV18,.,TRBD1,TRBJ1-5,TGTGCCAGCTCACCCGGGACAGGGAAGGCGCCCCAGCATTTT,CASSPGTGKAPQHF
TRBV10-3,.,TRBD1,TRBJ1-6,TGTGCCATCAGAACCGGGACAGGGGAGGGTCCCCTCCACTTT,CAIRTGTGEGPLHF
TRBV6-5,.,.,TRBJ1-5,TGTGCCAGCAGTCCCGGGTGGAGACGACAGCATTTT,CASSPGWRRQHF
TRBV29-1,.,TRBD1,TRBJ2-7,TGCAGCGTTGAAGAAGGTGCAGGGGGCTACGAGCAGTACTTC,CSVEEGAGGYEQYF
TRBV5-4,.,.,TRBJ2-1,TGTGCCAGCAGCCCTCGTTTTTTGGGAGAGGCGGGGAATGAGCAGTTCTTC,CASSPRFLGEAGNEQFF
TRBV2,.,.,TRBJ1-2,TGTGCCAGCAGTGAAGATTCCCCGATGAGCTATGGCTACACCTTC,CASSEDSPMSYGYTF
TRBV9,.,.,TRBJ2-7,TGTGCCAGCAGCCCCCCGAGGGGGGGCTTCAACGAGCAGTACTTC,CASSPPRGGFNEQYF